A selection of T cell receptor beta chains follows, all from one sample in a study of blood T cells in healthy people across ages. TCRdb itself ran the 5' RACE reads through MiXCR, one entry per CDR3 protein. The table lists 1,500,000 or so distinct CDR3 sequences, 59% of them singletons. The sequencing input was blood. The source is a man aged 18 to 29 in good health. Both conserved end residues are part of each CDR3. The D gene is left open where the match is weak. The size field is filled for only some rows; it gives once, few, many or a size class.

J gene: TRBJ2-7; clone size: -; V gene: TRBV20-1; D gene: -; CDR3 DNA: TGCAGTGCTAGCGAGGGGCCCTCCTACGAGCAGTACTTC; CDR3 protein: CSASEGPSYEQYF
J gene: TRBJ2-7; clone size: -; V gene: TRBV9; D gene: -; CDR3 DNA: TGTGCCAGCAGCGCCCGCGGTCGGGGTTTCGACGAGCAGTACTTC; CDR3 protein: CASSARGRGFDEQYF
J gene: TRBJ2-4; clone size: -; V gene: TRBV2; D gene: -; CDR3 DNA: TGTGCCAGCAGACTACTTGATTGGGAGCAGGACATTCAGTACTTC; CDR3 protein: CASRLLDWEQDIQYF
J gene: TRBJ2-7; clone size: few; V gene: TRBV4-1; D gene: -; CDR3 DNA: TGCGCCAGCAGCCAAGATCTGGGATTAGCGGTCGAGCAGTACTTC; CDR3 protein: CASSQDLGLAVEQYF
J gene: TRBJ1-1; clone size: many; V gene: TRBV12-3/TRBV12-4; D gene: -; CDR3 DNA: TGTGCCAGCAGCTTAGGAGGGGCGAACACTGAAGCTTTCTTT; CDR3 protein: CASSLGGANTEAFF
J gene: TRBJ2-7; clone size: -; V gene: TRBV4-1; D gene: TRBD2; CDR3 DNA: TGCGCCAGCAGCCATCCTAGCGGGTACGAGCAGTACTTC; CDR3 protein: CASSHPSGYEQYF
J gene: TRBJ2-3; clone size: -; V gene: TRBV3-1; D gene: -; CDR3 DNA: TGTGCCAGCAGCCAAGATGTGGGAGCCTGGGACGACCTCACAGATACGCAGTATTTT; CDR3 protein: CASSQDVGAWDDLTDTQYF
J gene: TRBJ2-5; clone size: -; V gene: TRBV12-3/TRBV12-4; D gene: -; CDR3 DNA: TGTGCCAGCAGTTTCCTTAGGGGGAGGGTGGAGACCCAGTACTTC; CDR3 protein: CASSFLRGRVETQYF
J gene: TRBJ2-1; clone size: -; V gene: TRBV10-3; D gene: TRBD1; CDR3 DNA: TGTGCCATCAGTGGAGGGGGCAACTCCTACAATGAGCAGTTCTTC; CDR3 protein: CAISGGGNSYNEQFF
J gene: TRBJ2-3; clone size: -; V gene: TRBV20-1; D gene: TRBD1; CDR3 DNA: TGCAGTGCTATACAGGGGGTCACAGATACGCAGTATTTT; CDR3 protein: CSAIQGVTDTQYF
J gene: TRBJ2-7; clone size: few; V gene: TRBV29-1; D gene: TRBD2; CDR3 DNA: TGCAGCGTTGTCCTCACTAGCGGTAGGAGCTCCTACGAGCAGTACTTC; CDR3 protein: CSVVLTSGRSSYEQYF
J gene: TRBJ2-3; clone size: -; V gene: TRBV27; D gene: TRBD2; CDR3 DNA: TGTGCCAGCAGTCCGCTTGGAGCGGGAGGTCAGGTTGGAGATACGCAGTATTTT; CDR3 protein: CASSPLGAGGQVGDTQYF
J gene: TRBJ2-1; clone size: -; V gene: TRBV7-2; D gene: TRBD2; CDR3 DNA: TGTGCCAGCAGCCGCGGACTAGCGGGAGTCCATGAGCAGTTCTTC; CDR3 protein: CASSRGLAGVHEQFF
J gene: TRBJ2-1; clone size: few; V gene: TRBV7-6; D gene: -; CDR3 DNA: TGTGCCAGCAGTCGATTCGCACGCTCCTACAATGAGCAGTTCTTC; CDR3 protein: CASSRFARSYNEQFF
J gene: TRBJ2-5; clone size: -; V gene: TRBV6-2/TRBV6-3; D gene: -; CDR3 DNA: TGTGCCAGCAGTTTTTCACAGGTTGCGTACTTC; CDR3 protein: CASSFSQVAYF
J gene: TRBJ1-5; clone size: once; V gene: TRBV20-1; D gene: TRBD1; CDR3 DNA: TGCAGTGCTAGTTGGACAGGGGATCAGCCCCAGCATTTT; CDR3 protein: CSASWTGDQPQHF
J gene: TRBJ2-1; clone size: few; V gene: TRBV10-3; D gene: -; CDR3 DNA: TGTGCCATCAGTGAGTTGGAGGGCCATGAGCAGTTCTTC; CDR3 protein: CAISELEGHEQFF
J gene: TRBJ2-1; clone size: few; V gene: TRBV20-1; D gene: TRBD2; CDR3 DNA: TGCAGTGCCACCTGGGGGACTAGCGGCAATGAGCAGTTCTTC; CDR3 protein: CSATWGTSGNEQFF
J gene: TRBJ1-2; clone size: -; V gene: TRBV27; D gene: TRBD1; CDR3 DNA: TGTGCCAGCAGTTTATCCCTTAGGGGGGACAGGGGAGTCACCTTC; CDR3 protein: CASSLSLRGDRGVTF
J gene: TRBJ2-1; clone size: -; V gene: TRBV7-9; D gene: -; CDR3 DNA: TGTGCCAGCAGCTTAGCCCAGGGACCCGACGGTGAGCAGTTCTTC; CDR3 protein: CASSLAQGPDGEQFF
J gene: TRBJ2-3; clone size: few; V gene: TRBV20-1; D gene: TRBD1; CDR3 DNA: TGCAGCGCAACAGGGGGAAGCACAGATACGCAGTATTTT; CDR3 protein: CSATGGSTDTQYF
J gene: TRBJ2-3; clone size: few; V gene: TRBV11-2; D gene: -; CDR3 DNA: TGTGCCAGCAGCTTAGACAGGGTGATGACAGATACGCAGTATTTT; CDR3 protein: CASSLDRVMTDTQYF
J gene: TRBJ1-4; clone size: many; V gene: TRBV10-3; D gene: -; CDR3 DNA: TGTGCCATCAGGGCAGAGGAAGGGAATGAAAAACTGTTTTTT; CDR3 protein: CAIRAEEGNEKLFF
J gene: TRBJ2-4; clone size: -; V gene: TRBV21-1; D gene: -; CDR3 DNA: TGTGCCAGCATTATAGGGGAATATCTAGCCAAAAACATTCAGTACTTC; CDR3 protein: CASIIGEYLAKNIQYF
J gene: TRBJ2-7; clone size: -; V gene: TRBV6-1; D gene: -; CDR3 DNA: TGTGCCAGCAGTGAAGCTGCGGCGGGGCTGCCATACGAGCAGTACTTC; CDR3 protein: CASSEAAAGLPYEQYF
J gene: TRBJ1-1; clone size: -; V gene: TRBV5-1; D gene: -; CDR3 DNA: TGCGCCAGCAGCTTAATCCCAGACTTGAACACTGAAGCTTTCTTT; CDR3 protein: CASSLIPDLNTEAFF
J gene: TRBJ1-5; clone size: -; V gene: TRBV13; D gene: TRBD1; CDR3 DNA: TGTGCCAGCACCATGGACAGGGTGTCTCAGCCCCAGCATTTT; CDR3 protein: CASTMDRVSQPQHF
J gene: TRBJ1-2; clone size: -; V gene: TRBV4-1; D gene: TRBD1; CDR3 DNA: TGCGCCAGCAGCCAAGATGGCGGACAGGGGGCGCCCAGAGTCGGCTACACCTTC; CDR3 protein: CASSQDGGQGAPRVGYTF
J gene: TRBJ2-1; clone size: -; V gene: TRBV10-3; D gene: TRBD1; CDR3 DNA: TGTGCCATCAGTGGACAGGGCCAAGAGACCCAGTTCTTC; CDR3 protein: CAISGQGQETQFF
J gene: TRBJ2-7; clone size: few; V gene: TRBV4-3; D gene: -; CDR3 DNA: TGCGCCAGCGGCCAGGGAACGGCCTACGAGCAGTACTTC; CDR3 protein: CASGQGTAYEQYF
J gene: TRBJ2-7; clone size: few; V gene: TRBV7-9; D gene: TRBD2; CDR3 DNA: TGTGCCAGCAGCTTAATTGGTGTGGGACTAGGGGACTACGAGCAGTACTTC; CDR3 protein: CASSLIGVGLGDYEQYF
J gene: TRBJ2-2; clone size: -; V gene: TRBV20-1; D gene: -; CDR3 DNA: TGCAGTGCTAGACGGTCCTACACCGGGGAGCTGTTTTTT; CDR3 protein: CSARRSYTGELFF
J gene: TRBJ1-1; clone size: -; V gene: TRBV4-1; D gene: -; CDR3 DNA: TGCGCCAGCAGGCGAGGGGTAGCGAACACTGAAGCTTTCTTT; CDR3 protein: CASRRGVANTEAFF
J gene: TRBJ2-1; clone size: -; V gene: TRBV4-2; D gene: -; CDR3 DNA: TGTGCCAGCAGCCAGGGGACCCCCCCCAATGAGCAGTTCTTC; CDR3 protein: CASSQGTPPNEQFF
J gene: TRBJ2-5; clone size: few; V gene: TRBV30; D gene: -; CDR3 DNA: TGTGCCTGGAGTGTACACCGTCCAACATGGGGCAGTAAAGAGACCCAGTACTTC; CDR3 protein: CAWSVHRPTWGSKETQYF
J gene: TRBJ2-3; clone size: -; V gene: TRBV24-1; D gene: -; CDR3 DNA: TGTGCCACCAGTGCCGGGATCGGCACAGATACGCAGTATTTT; CDR3 protein: CATSAGIGTDTQYF
J gene: TRBJ2-1; clone size: few; V gene: TRBV20-1; D gene: TRBD2; CDR3 DNA: TGCAGTGCCTGGGGGACTAGCGGACTCAATGAGCAGTTCTTC; CDR3 protein: CSAWGTSGLNEQFF
J gene: TRBJ2-5; clone size: few; V gene: TRBV6-2/TRBV6-3; D gene: TRBD1; CDR3 DNA: TGTGCCAGCAGTTACGTGACAGGGATGGAGACCCAGTACTTC; CDR3 protein: CASSYVTGMETQYF
J gene: TRBJ2-6; clone size: -; V gene: TRBV5-1; D gene: -; CDR3 DNA: TGCGCCAGCATCCCCGGGGGTCCTGGGGCCAACGTCCTGACTTTC; CDR3 protein: CASIPGGPGANVLTF